This T cell receptor beta chain was recovered during a study of sequential checkpoint blockade in melanoma. Study overall: Arm A got nivolumab then ipilimumab; arm B the reverse, 1:1.

The CDR3 covers 13 residues. Germline lookup yields CDR1 MNHNY and CDR2 SVGAGI (reference sequence). Trimming cost V 3 bases and J 1 base, with 6 bases left between them. The treatment here: randomized to nivolumab then ipilimumab (arm A) or the reverse (arm B). Patients had received no earlier DNA-damaging chemotherapy. Sorted cells were live CD3+CD8+, lacking CD19 and CD56, from PBMCs. The method was immunoSEQ multiplex PCR; TCRdb's version includes in-frame clones alone and lacks a portion of them. Altogether about 17,000 clones are present, 60% to 70% being singletons, with the ten largest covering 20% to 25%.

The TCR was taken from a human donor with melanoma. This chain joins TRBV6-6 and TRBJ1-1; D perhaps matches TRBD1 (5 bases). The source material was CD8+ T cells sorted from blood (inferred from file names), sampled from a patient given nivolumab and ipilimumab in sequence. CDR3 coding DNA: TGTGCCAGCAGTTATACAGGGAACACTGAAGCTTTCTTT. Protein: CASSYTGNTEAFF.